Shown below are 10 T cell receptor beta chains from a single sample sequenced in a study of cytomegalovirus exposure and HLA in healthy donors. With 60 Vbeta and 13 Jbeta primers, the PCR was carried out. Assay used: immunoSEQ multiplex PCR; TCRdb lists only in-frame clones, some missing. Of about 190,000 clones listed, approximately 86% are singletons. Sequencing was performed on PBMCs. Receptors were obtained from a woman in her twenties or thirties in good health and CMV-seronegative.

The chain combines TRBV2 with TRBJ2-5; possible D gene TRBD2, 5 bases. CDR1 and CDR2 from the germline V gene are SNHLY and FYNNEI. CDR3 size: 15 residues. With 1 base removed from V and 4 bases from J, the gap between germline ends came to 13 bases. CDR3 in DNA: TGTGCCAGCAGTGAAGGAGGAGGACGCGCAGAGACCCAGTACTTC. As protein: CASSEGGGRAETQYF.

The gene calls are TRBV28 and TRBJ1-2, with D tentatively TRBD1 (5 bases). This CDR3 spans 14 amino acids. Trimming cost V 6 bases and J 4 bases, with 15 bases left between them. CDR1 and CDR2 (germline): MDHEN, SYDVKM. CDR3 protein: CASSRPPGIYGYTF. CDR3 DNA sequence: TGTGCCAGCAGCCGGCCTCCAGGGATCTATGGCTACACCTTC.

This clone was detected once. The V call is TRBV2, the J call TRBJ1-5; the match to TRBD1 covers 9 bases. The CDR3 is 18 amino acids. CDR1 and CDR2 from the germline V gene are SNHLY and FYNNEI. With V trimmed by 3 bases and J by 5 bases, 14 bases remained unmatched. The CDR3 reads CASSDHTGGQGGDQPQHF. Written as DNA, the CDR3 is TGTGCCAGCAGTGACCACACGGGGGGACAGGGAGGGGATCAGCCCCAGCATTTT.

CDR3 in DNA: TGTGCCAGCAGTAACAGACTAGCGGGAGTGGGGGATACGCAGTATTTT. This translates into CASSNRLAGVGDTQYF. The chain joins TRBV27 to TRBJ2-3; 12 nucleotides agree with TRBD2. CDR1 and CDR2 from the germline V gene are MNHEY and SMNVEV (reference sequence). CDR3 size: 16 residues. V gave up 5 bases and J gave up 6 bases; unmatched junction bases: 9.

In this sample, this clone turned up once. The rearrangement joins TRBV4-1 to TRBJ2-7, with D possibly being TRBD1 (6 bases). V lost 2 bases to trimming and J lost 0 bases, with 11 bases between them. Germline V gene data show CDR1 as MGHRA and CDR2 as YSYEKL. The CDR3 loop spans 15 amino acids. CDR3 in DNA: TGCGCCAGCAGCCAAACGGGACACCTCTCCTACGAGCAGTACTTC. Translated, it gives CASSQTGHLSYEQYF.

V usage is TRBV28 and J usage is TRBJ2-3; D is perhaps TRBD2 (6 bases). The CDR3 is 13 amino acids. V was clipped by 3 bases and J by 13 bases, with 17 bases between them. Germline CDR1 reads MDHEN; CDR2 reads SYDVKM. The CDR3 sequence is CASSLKARDGEYF. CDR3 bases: TGTGCCAGCAGTTTGAAGGCGCGGGATGGGGAGTATTTT.

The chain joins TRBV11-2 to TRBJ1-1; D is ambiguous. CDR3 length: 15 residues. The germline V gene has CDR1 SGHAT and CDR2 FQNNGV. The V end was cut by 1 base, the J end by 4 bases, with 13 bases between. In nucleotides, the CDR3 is TGTGCCAGCAGCTTAGCCCACCGGTCCGTCACTGAAGCTTTCTTT. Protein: CASSLAHRSVTEAFF.

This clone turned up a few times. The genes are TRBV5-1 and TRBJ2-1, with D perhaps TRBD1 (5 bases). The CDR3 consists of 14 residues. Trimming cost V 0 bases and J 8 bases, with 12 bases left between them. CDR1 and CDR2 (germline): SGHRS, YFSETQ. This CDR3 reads CASSLVGRGDEQFF. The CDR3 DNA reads TGCGCCAGCAGCTTGGTTGGAAGGGGCGATGAGCAGTTCTTC.

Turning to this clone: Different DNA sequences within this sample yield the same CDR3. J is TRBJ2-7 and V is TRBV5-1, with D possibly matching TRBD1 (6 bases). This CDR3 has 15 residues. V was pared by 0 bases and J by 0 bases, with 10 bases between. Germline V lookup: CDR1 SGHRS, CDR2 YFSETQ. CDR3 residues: CASSLVAGDSYEQYF. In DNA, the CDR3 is TGCGCCAGCAGCTTGGTGGCAGGGGACTCCTACGAGCAGTACTTC.

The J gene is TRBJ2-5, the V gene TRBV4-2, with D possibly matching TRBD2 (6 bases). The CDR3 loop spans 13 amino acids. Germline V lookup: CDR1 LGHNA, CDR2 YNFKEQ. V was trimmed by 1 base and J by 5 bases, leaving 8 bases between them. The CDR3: CASSQAGRETQYF. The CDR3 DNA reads TGTGCCAGCAGCCAAGCGGGGAGGGAGACCCAGTACTTC.